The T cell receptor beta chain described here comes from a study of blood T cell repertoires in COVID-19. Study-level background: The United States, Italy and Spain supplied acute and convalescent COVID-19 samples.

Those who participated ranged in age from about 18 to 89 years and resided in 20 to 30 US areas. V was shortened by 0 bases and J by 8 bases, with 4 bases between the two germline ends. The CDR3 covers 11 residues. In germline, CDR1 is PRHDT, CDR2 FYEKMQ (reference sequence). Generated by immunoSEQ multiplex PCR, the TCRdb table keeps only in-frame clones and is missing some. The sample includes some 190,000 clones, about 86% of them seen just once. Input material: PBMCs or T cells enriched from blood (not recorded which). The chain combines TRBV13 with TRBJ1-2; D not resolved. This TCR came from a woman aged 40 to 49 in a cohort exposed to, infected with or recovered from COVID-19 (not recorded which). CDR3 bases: TGTGCCAGCAGCTTAGGTAGAGGCTACACCTTC. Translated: CASSLGRGYTF.